One sample yielded the 15 T cell receptor beta chains listed below, sequenced in a study of cytotoxic CD8 clonotypes in ibrutinib-treated CLL. TCRdb keeps only in-frame clones here, not all; method: immunoSEQ multiplex PCR. The data contain some 150,000 clones, roughly 80% of them singletons. Here the sequenced sample was PBMCs, taken after 12 months of ibrutinib treatment. These receptors were obtained from a human donor with chronic lymphocytic leukemia.

The V and J genes are TRBV5-6 and TRBJ2-3; TRBD2 agrees at 11 bases. Trimming removed 1 base from V and 3 bases from J; junction bases left unmatched: 7. CDR1 SGHDT and CDR2 YYEEEE come from the germline V gene. This CDR3 is built from 17 residues. CDR3 bases: TGTGCCAGCAGCTTGAGGGAACTAGCGGGAGTTACAGATACGCAGTATTTT. Encoded protein: CASSLRELAGVTDTQYF. The full variable domain, rest sourced from reference TRBV5-6 and TRBJ2-3, is DAGVTQSPTHLIKTRGQQVTLRCSPKSGHDTVSWYQQALGQGPQFIFQYYEEEERQRGNFPDRFSGHQFPNYSSELNVNALLLGDSALYLCASSLRELAGVTDTQYFGPGTRLTVL.

This sequence joins TRBV19 and TRBJ1-5; 8 bases are a match to TRBD1. From germline, CDR1 is LNHDA and CDR2 SQIVND (reference sequence). Losses at the gene ends were 3 bases for V and 2 bases for J; bases not matched to a gene: 9. The CDR3 contains 17 residues. The CDR3 bases are TGTGCCAGTAGTATGGATTGGGACAGGTCCGGCAATCAGCCCCAGCATTTT. Its protein is CASSMDWDRSGNQPQHF. Full variable domain (outside the CDR3, taken from reference TRBV19 and TRBJ1-5): DGGITQSPKYLFRKEGQNVTLSCEQNLNHDAMYWYRQDPGQGLRLIYYSQIVNDFQKGDIAEGYSVSREKKESFPLTVTSAQKNPTAFYLCASSMDWDRSGNQPQHFGDGTRLSIL.

In this sample, this clone turned up once. The genes are TRBV7-2 and TRBJ2-6; D perhaps matches TRBD1 (6 bases). Deletions cut 1 base from V and 19 bases from J, with 14 bases between. Germline V gene sequence: CDR1 SGHTA, CDR2 FQGNSA. This CDR3 has 12 residues. CDR3 in DNA: TGTGCCAGCAGCTTAGATTTAGGCAGGGGTACTTTC. Translated, it gives CASSLDLGRGTF.

J is TRBJ2-1 and V is TRBV5-4; D is ambiguous. V was shortened by 0 bases and J by 4 bases, with 5 bases between the two germline ends. The germline V gene encodes CDR1 SGHNT and CDR2 YYREEE (reference sequence). The CDR3 consists of 13 residues. The CDR3 DNA reads TGTGCCAGCAGCTTGGTAGATTACAATGAGCAGTTCTTC. Translating gives CASSLVDYNEQFF.

The chain joins TRBV30 to TRBJ1-6; 7 nucleotides match TRBD1. Germline lookup yields CDR1 GTSNPN and CDR2 SVGIG (reference sequence). The trim removed 8 bases at V and 0 bases at J, leaving 7 bases unmatched. The CDR3 consists of 15 residues. The CDR3 nucleotides read TGTGCCGGCCGTACAGGGGTCTCCTATAATTCACCCCTCCACTTT. This encodes CAGRTGVSYNSPLHF. The full variable domain, its missing parts supplied by reference TRBV30 and TRBJ1-6, is SQTIHQWPATLVQPVGSPLSLECTVEGTSNPNLYWYRQAAGRGLQLLFYSVGIGQISSEVPQNLSASRPQDRQFILSSKKLLLSDSGFYLCAGRTGVSYNSPLHFGNGTRLTVT.

This clone has a handful of counts. The J gene is TRBJ1-2, the V gene TRBV28; the D is unclear. Trimming took 10 bases from V and 5 from J, leaving 14 bases between them. This CDR3 contains 12 residues. Germline V gene sequence: CDR1 MDHEN, CDR2 SYDVKM. The CDR3 nucleotides are TGTGCCACACGCGGACGGGGATATGGCTACACCTTC. Amino acid sequence: CATRGRGYGYTF.

The V and J genes are TRBV27 and TRBJ2-3; D not resolved. This CDR3 contains 14 residues. CDR1 is MNHEY and CDR2 is SMNVEV in the germline V gene (reference sequence). The V end lost 3 bases, the J end lost 1 base, and 8 bases lay between the germline ends. The CDR3 bases are TGTGCCAGCAGTTTCGGGTGGGGCACAGATACGCAGTATTTT. Amino acids: CASSFGWGTDTQYF.

The chain recombines TRBV7-8 with TRBJ1-1; D not certain. The CDR3 spans 15 residues. V lost 5 bases and J 1 base, leaving 14 bases between the germline ends. Germline V gives CDR1 SGHVS, CDR2 FQNEAQ. The CDR3 sequence: CASSPTYSPNTEAFF. The CDR3 DNA sequence: TGTGCCAGCAGCCCAACCTACAGTCCGAACACTGAAGCTTTCTTT.

The V gene is TRBV18, the J gene TRBJ1-5; D gene ambiguous. With 3 bases removed from V and 4 bases from J, the gap between germline ends came to 7 bases. The germline CDR1 and CDR2 sequences are KGHSH and LQKENI. This CDR3 spans 13 amino acids. The CDR3 region has the DNA TGTGCCAGCTCACCGAAGGAGAATCAGCCCCAGCATTTT. Protein: CASSPKENQPQHF.

V is TRBV19 and J is TRBJ1-2, with D possibly being TRBD1 (6 bases). This CDR3 has 15 amino acids. Germline V gene sequence: CDR1 LNHDA, CDR2 SQIVND (reference sequence). The V end lost 3 bases, the J end lost 4 bases, and 15 bases lay between the germline ends. CDR3 in amino acids: CASSMRGEHGYGYTF. CDR3 nucleotides: TGTGCCAGTAGTATGAGGGGGGAACACGGCTATGGCTACACCTTC.

The J gene is TRBJ2-3, the V gene TRBV5-8, with D perhaps matching TRBD1 (6 bases). Trimming cost V 6 bases and J 6 bases, with 11 bases left between them. The germline CDR1 and CDR2 sequences are SGHTS and YDEGEE. The CDR3 contains 12 residues. The CDR3 bases are TGTGCCAGCAAGGGGGACGTGGATACGCAGTATTTT. Its protein product is CASKGDVDTQYF.

V is TRBV18 and J is TRBJ1-1, with D possibly being TRBD1 (5 bases). The CDR3 has 13 amino acids. V lost 6 bases, J lost 1 base, and 9 bases lay in between. The germline V gene has CDR1 KGHSH and CDR2 LQKENI. CDR3 region: CASSRDRNTEAFF. The DNA for the CDR3 is TGTGCCAGCTCCCGGGACCGGAACACTGAAGCTTTCTTT.

The chain uses TRBV27 and TRBJ2-7; D remains unclear. V was cut by 4 bases and J by 3 bases, with 4 bases left in between. CDR3 length equals 11 residues. Germline lookup yields CDR1 MNHEY and CDR2 SMNVEV (reference sequence). This CDR3 is CASSSHYEQYF. As DNA, the CDR3 is TGTGCCAGCAGTTCTCACTACGAGCAGTACTTC.

The chain carries TRBV9 and TRBJ2-2, with unresolved D. V was trimmed by 0 bases and J by 4 bases, leaving 4 bases between them. The CDR3 is 13 residues long. CDR1 is SGDLS and CDR2 is YYNGEE in the germline V gene. The CDR3 region has the DNA TGTGCCAGCAGCGTAGTCCCCACCGGGGAGCTGTTTTTT. Translating gives CASSVVPTGELFF.

This clone has more than one count but fewer than ten. V gene TRBV18 combines with J gene TRBJ2-2; 7 bases agree with TRBD1. The germline V gene has CDR1 KGHSH and CDR2 LQKENI. V gave up 2 bases and J gave up 4 bases; unmatched junction bases: 13. The CDR3 is made up of 18 amino acids. CDR3 protein: CASSPGFRRGRGTGELFF. The CDR3 nucleotides are TGTGCCAGCTCACCAGGGTTCAGAAGGGGGCGAGGCACCGGGGAGCTGTTTTTT.